The entry below gives a single T cell receptor beta chain sequence along with its context. Its specific antigen is unknown. No clone much larger than this one lies a single base away; base qualities are absent. The donors were healthy, HIV-negative adults with no recently reported acute infections or vaccinations. Every donor was a Caucasian adult living in Nashville, Tennessee, USA. CD4+ T cells were enriched by magnetic negative selection, after which naive cells were positively selected on CD45RA and the negative fraction was taken as the memory subset. Blood was collected by leukapheresis, and PBMCs were isolated by Ficoll-Histopaque density gradient centrifugation and then cryopreserved in liquid nitrogen vapor phase. Purity and quantity of every magnetically sorted T cell population were checked by analytical flow cytometry. Genomic DNA was isolated from each sorted fraction and quantified by UV absorbance on a Nanodrop 2000c.

Using the deep immunoSEQ assay, multiplex PCR amplified TCR CDR3 regions from genomic DNA. Extracted genomic DNA from each cell subset was spread evenly across all wells of several immunoSEQ 96-well plates, with each plate serving as a replicate. For sorted subsets, each replicate PCR was loaded with about 0.2 ug genomic DNA, equivalent to some 31,000 T cell genomes. Purified libraries were quantified with a Qubit 3.0 fluorometer, sized on a Bioanalyzer 2100, and re-quantified with the KAPA Library Quantification kit. A separate single-read 150-cycle Illumina NextSeq 550 flow cell was used to sequence each immunoSEQ 96-well plate. Turning to the authors' computational methods: Because the immunoSEQ output held only junctional sequences and lacked quality scores, the filtering could not match the filtering applied to full-length reads. To assign V/J genes and CDR3, sequences were annotated against IMGT germline references using PyIR, a Python wrapper for IgBLAST v1.9. Reads with weak V/J assignments (E-value above 1e-6), missing CDR3, stop codons, out-of-frame junctions, or ambiguous translated residues were removed. V3J clonotypes were defined as sequences sharing an identical inferred V gene, J gene, and CDR3 amino acid sequence. The percentage overlap between two repertoires was calculated by dividing the number of shared unique clonotypes by the size of the smaller repertoire. Richness of each repertoire was evaluated using RTK rarefaction, the Chao1 estimator, and Recon v2.1 estimates of unobserved clonotypes. OLGA was used to compute generation probabilities for all TCRbeta clonotypes that the gDNA method yielded from a handful of donors. Held by TCRdb, this immuneACCESS table contains in-frame sequences only and omits some clones. Under half of the omission traces to an unresolved V gene where checked; the cause of the rest is unknown. V, J and clone size derive from that table, while D and trimming were established from the DNA sequence. Counted in this sample were around 340,000 clones; roughly 70% of them appeared once. Of the sample, more than 9% falls within the top ten clones.

The CDR3 has 13 amino acids, counting the end cysteine and phenylalanine. This entry keeps only the CDR3 DNA: 39 bases, framed from base 1. V is reduced by 2 bases and J by 3 bases, leaving a spacing of 7 bases between them. CDR1 is given as KGHSH and CDR2 as LQKENI, both from the germline V gene. These data are taken from a study of shared clonotypes between healthy human individuals (dated by TCRdb to the early 2020s). Some background on the complete study: The cohort included three men and two women between 18 and 49 years of age. For each donor, CD4 naive and CD4 memory were each given three plates, CD8 naive was given two plates, and CD8 memory was given one plate. To increase sequencing depth and limit assay-specific biases, TCR repertoire library preparation and sequencing were carried out by different laboratories using diverse techniques. The study deeply sequenced blood TCR repertoires of about 5 healthy adults to estimate repertoire size and the extent of clonotype sharing between individuals. Per donor, leukapheresis produced somewhere between about 0.94 and 9 billion PBMCs.

Points the paper makes about the study in general: Approximately 5% of naive CD4, around 3.6% of naive CD8, approximately 2% of memory CD4, and more than 0.35% of memory CD8 clonotypes were shared across a few donors. Incomplete sequencing was indicated by rarefaction of sorted-subset datasets, despite the large sequencing depth. Because the study included a small number of donors, the genetic and exposure-history diversity represented was limited. Higher generation probabilities were observed for clonotypes shared by all four sorted-subset donors than for non-shared clonotypes. Sampling was restricted to blood, and TCR repertoires in tissues likely differ from the TCR repertoires found in blood. Larger estimated clonotype richness was generally found for naive subsets than for memory subsets. Pairwise subsampling indicated that sequencing depth was expected to affect the degree of clonotype sharing among donors.

Recombination connected TRBV18 to TRBJ2-5; there is no confident call for the D gene. The sequenced sample was memory CD4+ T cells sorted from blood. What the cell subset or site label conveys for this sample: CD45RA-negative fraction. The TCR sequence derives from a man under 40 in good health. The CDR3 in this case is CASSPNLKETQYF. The bases are TGTGCCAGCTCACCAAACTTAAAAGAGACCCAGTACTTC. The reference TRBV18 and TRBJ2-5 proteins fill in what lies around the CDR3, so the full variable domain reads NAGVMQNPRHLVRRRGQEARLRCSPMKGHSHVYWYRQLPEEGLKFMVYLQKENIIDESGMPKERFSAEFPKEGPSILRIQQVVRGDSAAYFCASSPNLKETQYFGPGTRLLVL.